This T cell receptor (beta chain) was recorded in a study of lung T cells in sarcoidosis with Löfgren's syndrome. From the reads, TCRdb called clonotypes with MiXCR, one entry per CDR3 protein. The table has some 1,100 distinct CDR3 sequences, around 24% seen once. Sample share makes this clonotype medium-sized (0.01 to 0.1%). Sequenced material: CD4+ T cells from bronchoalveolar lavage. The clonotype comes from a human donor with sarcoidosis (Löfgren's syndrome or another form), or a control subject (not recorded which).

In nucleotides, the CDR3 is TGTGCCAGCAGTTTACCCGGACAGGGCAATCAGCCCCAGCATTTT. Translation: CASSLPGQGNQPQHF. The chain is built from TRBV28 and TRBJ1-5; 7 bases match TRBD1. V shed 2 bases and J 2 bases; nucleotides not matched to a gene: 3. Looked up from germline, CDR1 is MDHEN and CDR2 is SYDVKM. This CDR3 contains 15 residues.